This T cell receptor (beta chain) was obtained from a study of cytomegalovirus exposure and HLA in healthy donors. PCR primers comprised 60 Vbeta and 13 Jbeta primers. Libraries were prepared by immunoSEQ multiplex PCR; TCRdb keeps only in-frame clonotypes and omits some of them. This sample carries some 120,000 clones, more than 75% of them seen once, and the ten largest clones take roughly 12%. This CDR3 has 15 amino acids. The germline V gene has CDR1 MNHNY and CDR2 SVGAGI (reference sequence). V shed 0 bases and J 5 bases; nucleotides not matched to a gene: 6. Turning to this clone: Antigen specificity is unknown.

Study-wide findings and caveats: Differences between HLA loci emerged in a later analysis of TCR association rates, with DRB1 most and HLA-C fewest. Reportedly, a later analysis found an Asian-associated ancestry cluster had fewer N-insertions than the roughly 700-donor mean. Rare TCR sequences dominated, though some public TCRs recurred in many donors. Investigators reported under 200 TCR beta chains as tied to cytomegalovirus.

The TCR was taken from a woman between 40 and 55 years old in good health and CMV-seropositive. Input material: PBMCs. The V and J genes are TRBV6-6 and TRBJ2-7; 8 positions agree with TRBD1. The CDR3 DNA follows: TGTGCCAGCAGTTACTCTGGCAGGGGGCGGCACGAGCAGTACTTC. Protein product: CASSYSGRGRHEQYF.